This T cell receptor (beta chain) was sequenced for a study of blood T cells in healthy people across ages (dated by TCRdb to between 2014 and 2017). About the full investigation: Template switching captured roughly one uniquely barcoded TCR beta cDNA molecule per two T cells in model experiments. To track age-related changes in TCR beta repertoire diversity, the study relied on deep sequencing normalized with unique cDNA molecular identifiers. The donors were divided into four age groups: young (average about 16 years), middle-aged (approximately 39), aged (approximately 64) and long-lived (nearly 85). Two additional independent replicas of 1 million unique cDNA reads from the same blood draw were analyzed for two donors (one aged 18 to 30 and one aged 80 or older). Summary of the overall study and its limitations: Because donor CMV infection status was unknown, age-related changes in expanded clonotypes were potentially confounded. Observed TCR beta diversity per million T cells fell roughly linearly with age, and a significant reduction was already apparent by age around 36. Estimates of total diversity from one million sequenced T cells were regarded as lower bounds and underestimates. Observed TCR beta diversity correlated strongly with the percentage of naive T cells measured by flow cytometry. Compared with the aged group, the long-lived group had more naive CD4+ T cells, fewer expanded clones and increased TCR diversity, a pattern suggesting age selection. Because profiling used bulk unsorted PBMCs, naive and antigen-experienced compartments could not be compared conclusively.

CDR1 and CDR2 (KGHSH, LQKENI) derive from the germline V gene. The V end loses 5 bases and the J end loses 4 bases, and a stretch of 12 bases separates them. Counted from cysteine to phenylalanine, this CDR3 has 13 amino acids. Of all the DNA, just the CDR3 is kept, 39 bases in frame from base 1. Comments on this clonotype: The clone's antigen remains unknown. No base-level quality is on record; no much larger clone is a single base apart.

Library preparation employed 5' RACE. Sequencing instrument: Illumina HiSeq 2500. A second about 7 to 12 cycle PCR used a sample-barcoded 5' primer and a J-beta primer mix. A unique molecular identifier was introduced onto each TCR beta cDNA molecule by a template-switch 5' adaptor carrying 12 random nucleotides. At least 2.5 million CDR3-containing paired-end reads were obtained from each sample. First-strand cDNA synthesis was performed from all RNA using the Mint cDNA synthesis kit, with priming by a TRBC-specific oligonucleotide. All cDNA was treated with uracil-DNA glycosylase and then went through a first 18-cycle PCR with the universal primers M1SS and BC2_uni_R. In the original analysis: Normalization of each sample was performed by random selection of 1 million high-quality reads, each carrying a distinct molecular identifier. Instead of being binned into consensus sequences, reads with shared molecular identifiers were discarded. MiTCR, run with a Q25 quality threshold and the strictest error-elimination algorithm, handled CDR3 identification, clonotype clustering and error correction. A nonparametric unseen species model using Euler transformation provided a lower-bound estimate of total TCR beta diversity. Clones were called with MiXCR by TCRdb after fastp trimmed the public reads at Q25, and only in-frame beta chains were retained. Rows with a matching CDR3 protein are joined into one entry that keeps the most common DNA and genes. The authors' filters were not applied to this entry. Counted in this sample were some 760,000 distinct CDR3 sequences; 20% to 30% of them appeared once. The leading ten clones occupy around 3.6% of the sample.

The donors were a few dozen Caucasian individuals from Russia, aged roughly 6 to 90 years, who were systemically healthy. Approximately 9.7 milliliters of peripheral blood were drawn from each donor into EDTA-treated Vacutainer tubes. Ficoll-Paque density-gradient centrifugation was used to isolate PBMCs, with at least 6 million per sample. Total RNA was extracted from PBMCs with Trizol reagent, with at least 5 micrograms obtained per sample. Naive CD45RAhigh/CD27high T cell percentages were measured by flow cytometry on a PBMC aliquot from every donor. These data were also reused for a study on T cells of mothers and their children. As that second paper reports: Nine systemically healthy Caucasian individuals, comprising three mothers and their six children, were included as donors. cDNA synthesis consumed the entire amount of extracted RNA, loaded at approximately 1.5 ug RNA in each 15 ul reaction. In the second PCR, the M1S primer introduced both the sample barcodes and 2-4 random nucleotides. Over 8.5 million TCR beta CDR3 reads came from each mother, compared with about 3 million reads from each child. Thymic selection similarly shapes TCR recombination output in related and unrelated pairs, with minor effect from inherited differences. Normalized repertoire overlap in related mother-child pairs was always slightly higher than in unrelated mother-child pairs, but the difference was never significant. Persistent microchimeric T cell clones were not detected, at a sensitivity of about 100 clones per million clonotypes. In the study, deep NGS was used to compare the TCR beta repertoires of mothers and children, and features distinguishing related mother-child pairs from unrelated individuals were sought. On average, the children were about 10 +/- 4 years old, while the mothers were about 40 +/- 4 years old. After adapter ligation with NEBNext reagents, the libraries were sequenced on Illumina HiSeq 2000 with 100+100 nt paired-end reads. To prevent cross-contamination, the mother and child libraries were prepared one month apart and sequenced in separate runs. Each donor had between about 450,000 and 2,100,000 distinct TCR beta clonotypes identified. Naive TCR beta clonotypes were estimated from low-frequency clonotypes matched to each donor's FACS-determined naive share, without sorting.

The specimen sequenced was blood. The chain links TRBV18 with TRBJ2-7; a tentative D call is TRBD1 (6 bases match). This TCR came from a boy aged 5-17 years in good health. The CDR3 reads CASSWGRDYEQYF. The DNA sequence follows: TGTGCCAGCTCATGGGGGCGCGATTACGAGCAGTACTTC.